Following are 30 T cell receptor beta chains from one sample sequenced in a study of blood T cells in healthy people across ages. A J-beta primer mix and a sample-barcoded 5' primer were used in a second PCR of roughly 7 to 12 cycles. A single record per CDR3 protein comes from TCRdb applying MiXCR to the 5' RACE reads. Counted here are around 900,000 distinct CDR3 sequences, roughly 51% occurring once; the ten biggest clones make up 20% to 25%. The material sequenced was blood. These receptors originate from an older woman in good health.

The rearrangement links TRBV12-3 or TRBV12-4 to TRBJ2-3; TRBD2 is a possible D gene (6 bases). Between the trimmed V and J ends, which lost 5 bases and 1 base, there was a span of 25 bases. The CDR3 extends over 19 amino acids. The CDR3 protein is CASSPALLRWSGRTDTQYF. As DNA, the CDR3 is TGTGCCAGCAGTCCCGCGCTCCTGAGATGGAGCGGGCGCACAGATACGCAGTATTTT.

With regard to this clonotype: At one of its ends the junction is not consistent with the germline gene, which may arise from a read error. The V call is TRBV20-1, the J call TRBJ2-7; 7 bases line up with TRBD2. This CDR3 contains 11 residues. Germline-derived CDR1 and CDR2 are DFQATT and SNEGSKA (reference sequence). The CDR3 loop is CSARGGTIGDF. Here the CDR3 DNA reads TGCAGTGCTAGAGGAGGGACTATCGGTGACTTC.

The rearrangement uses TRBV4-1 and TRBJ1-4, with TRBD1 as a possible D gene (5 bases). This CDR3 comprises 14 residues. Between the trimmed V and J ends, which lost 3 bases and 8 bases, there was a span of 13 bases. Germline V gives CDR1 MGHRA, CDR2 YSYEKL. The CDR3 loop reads CASSHGREREKLFF. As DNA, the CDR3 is TGCGCCAGCAGCCACGGCAGGGAGAGAGAAAAACTGTTTTTT.

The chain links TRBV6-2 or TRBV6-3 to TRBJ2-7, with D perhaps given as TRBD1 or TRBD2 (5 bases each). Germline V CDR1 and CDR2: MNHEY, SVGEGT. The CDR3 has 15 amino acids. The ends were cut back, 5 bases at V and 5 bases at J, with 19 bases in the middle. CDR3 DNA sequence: TGTGCCAGCAGTACCCAGGGACGAGGATACGACGAGCAGTACTTC. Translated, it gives CASSTQGRGYDEQYF.

The chain's CDR3 is CATSEGRGVETQYF. As DNA, the CDR3 is TGTGCCACCAGTGAGGGTAGGGGCGTAGAGACCCAGTACTTC. The V call is TRBV24-1, the J call TRBJ2-7, with TRBD1 as a possible D gene (5 bases). Matching the DNA end better, TRBJ2-5 makes the J call doubtful. The CDR3 consists of 14 residues. Germline values: CDR1 KGHDR, CDR2 SFDVKD.

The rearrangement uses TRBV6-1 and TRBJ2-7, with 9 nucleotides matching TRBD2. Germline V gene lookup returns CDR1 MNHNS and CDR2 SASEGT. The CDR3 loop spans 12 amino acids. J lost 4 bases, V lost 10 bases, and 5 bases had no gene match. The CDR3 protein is CAMGTSGYEQYF. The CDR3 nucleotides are TGTGCCATGGGAACTAGCGGGTACGAGCAGTACTTC.

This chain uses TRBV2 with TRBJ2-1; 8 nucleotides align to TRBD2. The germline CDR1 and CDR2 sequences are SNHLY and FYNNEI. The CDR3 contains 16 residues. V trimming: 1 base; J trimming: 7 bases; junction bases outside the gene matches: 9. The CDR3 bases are TGTGCCAGCAGTGAAGTTAGCGGGAAGGGATTGAATGAGCAGTTCTTC. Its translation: CASSEVSGKGLNEQFF.

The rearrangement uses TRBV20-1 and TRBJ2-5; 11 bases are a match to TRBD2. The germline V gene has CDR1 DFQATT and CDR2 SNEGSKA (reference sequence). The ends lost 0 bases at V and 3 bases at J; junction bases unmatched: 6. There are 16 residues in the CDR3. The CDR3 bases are TGCAGTGCTAGAGATCTCCCGGGACTAGCGGAAGAGACCCAGTACTTC. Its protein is CSARDLPGLAEETQYF.

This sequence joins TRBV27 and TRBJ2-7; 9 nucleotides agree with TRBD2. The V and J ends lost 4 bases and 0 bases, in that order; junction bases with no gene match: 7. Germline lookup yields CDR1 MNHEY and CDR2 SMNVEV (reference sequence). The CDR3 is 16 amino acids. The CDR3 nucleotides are TGTGCCAGCAGTTCCCCCTTGCGGGAGGGCTCCTACGAGCAGTACTTC. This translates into CASSSPLREGSYEQYF.

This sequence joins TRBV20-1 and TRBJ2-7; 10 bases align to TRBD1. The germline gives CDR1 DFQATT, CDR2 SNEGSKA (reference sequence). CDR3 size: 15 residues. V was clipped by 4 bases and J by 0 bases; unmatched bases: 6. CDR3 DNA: TGCAGTGCTACCCAGGGACAGGGGCTCTCCTACGAGCAGTACTTC. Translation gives CSATQGQGLSYEQYF.

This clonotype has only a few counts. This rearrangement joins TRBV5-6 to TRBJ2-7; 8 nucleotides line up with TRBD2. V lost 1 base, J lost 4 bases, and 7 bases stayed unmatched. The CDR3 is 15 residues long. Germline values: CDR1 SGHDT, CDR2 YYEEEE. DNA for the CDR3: TGTGCCAGCAGCTTGTCTCAACTAGCGGCTTACGAGCAGTACTTC. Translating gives CASSLSQLAAYEQYF.

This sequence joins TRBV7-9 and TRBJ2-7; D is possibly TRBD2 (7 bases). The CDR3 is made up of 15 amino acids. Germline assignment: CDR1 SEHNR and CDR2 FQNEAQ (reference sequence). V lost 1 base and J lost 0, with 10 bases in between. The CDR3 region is CASSLVGGVSYEQYF. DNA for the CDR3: TGTGCCAGCAGCTTAGTAGGGGGGGTCTCCTACGAGCAGTACTTC.

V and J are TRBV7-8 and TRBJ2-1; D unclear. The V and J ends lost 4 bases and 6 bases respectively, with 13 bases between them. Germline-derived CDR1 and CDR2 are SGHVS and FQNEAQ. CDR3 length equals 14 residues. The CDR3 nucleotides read TGTGCCAGCAGCTCCCCTCCCACCCCCAATGAGCAGTTCTTC. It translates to CASSSPPTPNEQFF.

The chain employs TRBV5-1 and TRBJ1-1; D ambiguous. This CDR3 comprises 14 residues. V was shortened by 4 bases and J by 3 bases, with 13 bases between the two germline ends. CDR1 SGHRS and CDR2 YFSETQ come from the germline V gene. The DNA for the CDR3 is TGCGCCAGCAGCCCCCGGGAGGCGGACACTGAAGCTTTCTTT. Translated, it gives CASSPREADTEAFF.

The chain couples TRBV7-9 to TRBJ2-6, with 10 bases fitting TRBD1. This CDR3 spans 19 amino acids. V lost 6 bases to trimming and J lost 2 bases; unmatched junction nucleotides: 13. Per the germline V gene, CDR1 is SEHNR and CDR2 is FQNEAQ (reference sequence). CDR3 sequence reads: CASRLFPGTGVTGANVLTF. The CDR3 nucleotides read TGTGCCAGCAGATTATTCCCCGGGACAGGGGTCACTGGGGCCAACGTCCTGACTTTC.

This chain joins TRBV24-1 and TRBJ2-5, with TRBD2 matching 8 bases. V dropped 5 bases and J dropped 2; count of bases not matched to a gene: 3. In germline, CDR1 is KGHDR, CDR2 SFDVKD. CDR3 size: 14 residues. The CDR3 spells CATSVREGQETQYF. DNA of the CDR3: TGTGCCACCAGTGTCCGGGAGGGTCAAGAGACCCAGTACTTC.

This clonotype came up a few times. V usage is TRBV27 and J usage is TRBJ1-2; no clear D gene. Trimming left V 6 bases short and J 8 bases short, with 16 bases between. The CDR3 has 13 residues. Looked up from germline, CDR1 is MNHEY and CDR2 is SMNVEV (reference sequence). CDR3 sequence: CASSLEGLGGYTF. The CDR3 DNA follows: TGTGCCAGCAGCCTGGAGGGCCTTGGGGGCTACACCTTC.

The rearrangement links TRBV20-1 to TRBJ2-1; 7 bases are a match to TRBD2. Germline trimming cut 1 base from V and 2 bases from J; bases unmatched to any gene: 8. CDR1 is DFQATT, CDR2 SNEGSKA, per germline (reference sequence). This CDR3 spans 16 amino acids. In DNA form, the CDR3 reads TGCAGTGCTAGAGTGCTAGCGGCCTCGACCTACAATGAGCAGTTCTTC. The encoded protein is CSARVLAASTYNEQFF.

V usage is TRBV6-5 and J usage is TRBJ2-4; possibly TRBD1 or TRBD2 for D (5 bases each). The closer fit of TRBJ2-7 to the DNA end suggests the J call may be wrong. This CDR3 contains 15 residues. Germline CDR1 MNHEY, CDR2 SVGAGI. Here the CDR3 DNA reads TGTGCCAGCAGTTACTCGCTCGGGACGTCGTACGAGCAGTACTTC. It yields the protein CASSYSLGTSYEQYF.

CDR3 amino acids: CASTIGDKNIQYF. Written as DNA, the CDR3 is TGTGCCAGCACGATCGGGGACAAAAACATTCAGTACTTC. This chain connects TRBV3-1 to TRBJ2-4; D might be TRBD2 (5 bases). The germline CDR1 and CDR2 sequences are LGHDT and YNNKEL (reference sequence). The CDR3 length is 13 residues. V was clipped by 7 bases and J by 3 bases, with 10 bases between them.

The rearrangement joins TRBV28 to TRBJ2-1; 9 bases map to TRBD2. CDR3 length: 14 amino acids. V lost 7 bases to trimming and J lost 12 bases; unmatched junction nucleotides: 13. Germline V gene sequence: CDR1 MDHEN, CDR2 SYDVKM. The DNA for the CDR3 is TGTGCCAGCACGGCGGGAGGGCAAGCCTGGTGGCAGTTCTTC. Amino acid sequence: CASTAGGQAWWQFF. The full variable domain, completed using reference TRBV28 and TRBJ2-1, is DVKVTQSSRYLVKRTGEKVFLECVQDMDHENMFWYRQDPGLGLRLIYFSYDVKMKEKGDIPEGYSVSREKKERFSLILESASTNQTSMYLCASTAGGQAWWQFFGPGTRLTVL.

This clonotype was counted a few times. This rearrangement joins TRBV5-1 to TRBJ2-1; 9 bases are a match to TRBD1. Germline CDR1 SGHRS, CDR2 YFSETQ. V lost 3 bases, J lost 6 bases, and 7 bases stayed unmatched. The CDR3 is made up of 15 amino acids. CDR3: CASSSGTGLLNEQFF. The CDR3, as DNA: TGCGCCAGCAGCTCCGGGACAGGGCTTCTCAATGAGCAGTTCTTC. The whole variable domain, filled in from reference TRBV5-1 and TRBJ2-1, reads KAGVTQTPRYLIKTRGQQVTLSCSPISGHRSVSWYQQTPGQGLQFLFEYFSETQRNKGNFPGRFSGRQFSNSRSEMNVSTLELGDSALYLCASSSGTGLLNEQFFGPGTRLTVL.

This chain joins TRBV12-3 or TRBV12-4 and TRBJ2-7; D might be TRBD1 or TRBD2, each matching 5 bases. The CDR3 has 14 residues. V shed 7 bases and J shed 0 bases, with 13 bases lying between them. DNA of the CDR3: TGTGCCAGCAAAGGGGACCTCCTCTCCTACGAGCAGTACTTC. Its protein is CASKGDLLSYEQYF.

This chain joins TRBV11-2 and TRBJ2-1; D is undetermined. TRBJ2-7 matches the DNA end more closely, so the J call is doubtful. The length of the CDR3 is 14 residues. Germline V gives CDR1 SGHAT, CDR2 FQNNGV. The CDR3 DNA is TGTGCCAGCAGCTTAGGAAGGGCCTACAATGAGCAGTACTTC. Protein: CASSLGRAYNEQYF.

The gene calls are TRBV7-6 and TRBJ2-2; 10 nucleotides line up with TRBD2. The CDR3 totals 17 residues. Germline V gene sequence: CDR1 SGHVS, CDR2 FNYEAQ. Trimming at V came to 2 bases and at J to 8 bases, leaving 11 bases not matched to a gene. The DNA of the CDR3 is TGTGCCAGCAGCTTAACTAGCGGGATGTCAGTTGCGGGGGAGCTGTTTTTT. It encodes CASSLTSGMSVAGELFF.

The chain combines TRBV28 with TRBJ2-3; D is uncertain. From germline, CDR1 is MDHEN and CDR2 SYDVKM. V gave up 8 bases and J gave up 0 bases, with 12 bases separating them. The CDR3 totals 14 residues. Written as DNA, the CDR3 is TGTGCCAGCTTCGACGGATATAGCACAGATACGCAGTATTTT. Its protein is CASFDGYSTDTQYF. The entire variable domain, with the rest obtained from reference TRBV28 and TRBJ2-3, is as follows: DVKVTQSSRYLVKRTGEKVFLECVQDMDHENMFWYRQDPGLGLRLIYFSYDVKMKEKGDIPEGYSVSREKKERFSLILESASTNQTSMYLCASFDGYSTDTQYFGPGTRLTVL.

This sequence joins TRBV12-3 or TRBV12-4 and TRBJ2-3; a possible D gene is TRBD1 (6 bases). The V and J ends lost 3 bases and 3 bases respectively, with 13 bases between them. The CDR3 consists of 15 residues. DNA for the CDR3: TGTGCCAGCAGTTTTCTGGACAGAGCGACAGATACGCAGTATTTT. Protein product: CASSFLDRATDTQYF.

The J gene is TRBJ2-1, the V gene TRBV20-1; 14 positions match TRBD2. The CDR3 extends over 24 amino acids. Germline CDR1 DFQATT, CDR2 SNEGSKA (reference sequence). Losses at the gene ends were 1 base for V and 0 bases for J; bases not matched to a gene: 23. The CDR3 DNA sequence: TGCAGTGCTAGAGTCGGAAGAGTATCGCTTAGGACTAGCGGGAGGACGCGCTCCTACAATGAGCAGTTCTTC. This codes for CSARVGRVSLRTSGRTRSYNEQFF.

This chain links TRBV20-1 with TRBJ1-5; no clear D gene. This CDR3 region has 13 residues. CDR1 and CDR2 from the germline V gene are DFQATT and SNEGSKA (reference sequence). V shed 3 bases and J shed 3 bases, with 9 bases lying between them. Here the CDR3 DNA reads TGCAGTGCTAGTGGGGAGAACAATCAGCCCCAGCATTTT. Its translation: CSASGENNQPQHF.

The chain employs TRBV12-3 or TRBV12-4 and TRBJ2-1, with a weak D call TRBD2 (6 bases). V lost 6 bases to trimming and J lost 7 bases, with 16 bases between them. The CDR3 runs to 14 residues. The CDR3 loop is CASSLTEGGNEQFF. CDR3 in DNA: TGTGCCAGCAGCCTCACGGAGGGAGGTAATGAGCAGTTCTTC.